This entry lists 4 T cell receptor beta chains sequenced from one sample in a study of CD8+CD57+ T cells in acquired aplastic anemia. TCR beta VDJ and CDR3 profiles were obtained from a genomic DNA template. MiXCR was run by TCRdb on the reads, yielding one entry per CDR3 protein. Altogether over 150,000 distinct CDR3 sequences are present, roughly half being singletons, with the ten largest covering approximately 12%. Patients picked for sequencing had shown CD8+CD57+ cell expansion detected by flow cytometry. Sequenced: sorted CD4+, CD8+, or CD8+CD57+ T cells (not recorded which) from PBMCs. The receptors here all came from a human donor with aplastic anemia.

This clonotype appeared many times. This chain links TRBV20-1 with TRBJ2-1; D possibly corresponds to TRBD2 (5 bases). The V gene lost 6 bases and the J gene lost 5 bases, with 17 bases spanning the gap. Germline lookup yields CDR1 DFQATT and CDR2 SNEGSKA (reference sequence). The CDR3 is 14 residues long. CDR3 nucleotides: TGCAGTGCGCCCGGGGAAAGGGAGCACAATGAGCAGTTCTTC. It yields the protein CSAPGEREHNEQFF.

The chain uses TRBV7-6 and TRBJ2-2, with 7 bases identical to TRBD1. Per the germline V gene, CDR1 is SGHVS and CDR2 is FNYEAQ. CDR3 length: 16 amino acids. V lost 0 bases and J lost 0; bases outside the gene matches: 1. The CDR3 is CASSLAGTANTGELFF. CDR3 nucleotides: TGTGCCAGCAGCTTAGCCGGGACAGCGAACACCGGGGAGCTGTTTTTT.

The CDR3 sequence is CASSWGQSYGYTF. DNA of the CDR3: TGTGCCAGCAGCTGGGGACAGTCCTATGGCTACACCTTC. The J gene is TRBJ1-2, the V gene TRBV7-8; 7 bases agree with TRBD1. V dropped 4 bases and J dropped 4; count of bases not matched to a gene: 3. This CDR3 contains 13 residues. Germline CDR1 is SGHVS and CDR2 is FQNEAQ. The full variable domain, in which reference TRBV7-8 and TRBJ1-2 provide the parts outside the CDR3, is GAGVSQSPRYKVAKRGQDVALRCDPISGHVSLFWYQQALGQGPEFLTYFQNEAQLDKSGLPSDRFFAERPEGSVSTLKIQRTQQEDSAVYLCASSWGQSYGYTFGSGTRLTVV.

The chain is built from TRBV2 and TRBJ1-1, with D uncertain. The CDR3 covers 9 residues. The germline CDR1 and CDR2 sequences are SNHLY and FYNNEI. The V end was cut by 10 bases, the J end by 8 bases, with 8 bases between. The CDR3 loop is CAITAEAFF. The CDR3 DNA sequence: TGTGCCATAACGGCGGAAGCTTTCTTT.